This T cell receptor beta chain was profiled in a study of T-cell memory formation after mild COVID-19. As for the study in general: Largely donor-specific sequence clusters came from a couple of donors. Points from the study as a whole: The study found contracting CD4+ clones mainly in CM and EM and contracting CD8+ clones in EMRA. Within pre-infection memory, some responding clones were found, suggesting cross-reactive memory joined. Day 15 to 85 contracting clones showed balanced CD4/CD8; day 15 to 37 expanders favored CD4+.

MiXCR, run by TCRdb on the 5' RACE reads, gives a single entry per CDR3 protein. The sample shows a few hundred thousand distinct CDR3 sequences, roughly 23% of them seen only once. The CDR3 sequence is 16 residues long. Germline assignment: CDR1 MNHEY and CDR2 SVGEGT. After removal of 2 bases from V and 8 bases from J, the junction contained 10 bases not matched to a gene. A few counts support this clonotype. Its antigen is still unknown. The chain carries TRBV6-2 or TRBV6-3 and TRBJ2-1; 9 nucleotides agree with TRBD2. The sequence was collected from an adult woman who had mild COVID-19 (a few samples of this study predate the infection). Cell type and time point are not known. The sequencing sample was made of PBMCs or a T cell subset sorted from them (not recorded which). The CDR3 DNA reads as TGTGCCAGCAGTTACGAGGCGGGAGGGCCGGGGCATGAGCAGTTCTTC. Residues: CASSYEAGGPGHEQFF.